This T cell receptor (beta chain) was sequenced during a study of graft-versus-host responses after intestinal transplantation. Study background: The study gave all recipients anti-thymocyte globulin induction, then tacrolimus and steroids for 2 to 3 years.

About this clone itself: Antigen specificity is unknown.

V lost 1 base and J lost 7, with 12 bases in between. The CDR3 spans 15 residues. From germline, CDR1 is SGHRS and CDR2 YFSETQ. Findings and caveats of the study: Within allografts, high graft-versus-host to host-versus-graft clonal ratios were seen among patients with graft-donor T cell macrochimerism.

This table comes from immunoSEQ multiplex PCR, and its TCRdb copy is limited to in-frame clones, with some not included. The sample lists fewer than 95,000 clones, 94% seen once, with approximately 0.2% in the top ten. This specimen consisted of unstimulated CD4+ T cells sorted from spleen or lymph node cells, obtained before transplant. J is TRBJ1-6 and V is TRBV5-1, with a weak D call TRBD1 (6 bases). This receptor was obtained from a human donor who was the organ donor for an intestinal transplant. Here the CDR3 reads CASSLYTGYNSPLHF. The DNA of the CDR3 is TGCGCCAGCAGCTTGTATACAGGGTACAATTCACCCCTCCACTTT.